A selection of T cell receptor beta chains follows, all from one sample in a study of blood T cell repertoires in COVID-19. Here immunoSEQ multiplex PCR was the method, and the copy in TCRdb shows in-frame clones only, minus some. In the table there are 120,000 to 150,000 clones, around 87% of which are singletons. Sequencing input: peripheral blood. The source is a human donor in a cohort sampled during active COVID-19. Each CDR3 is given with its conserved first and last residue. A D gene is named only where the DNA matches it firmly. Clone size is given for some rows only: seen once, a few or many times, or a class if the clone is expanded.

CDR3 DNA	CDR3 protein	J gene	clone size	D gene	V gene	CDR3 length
TGTGCCAGCAGCGCCCGGGTCAGTGGCACTGAAGCTTTCTTT	CASSARVSGTEAFF	TRBJ1-1	few	.	TRBV5-6	14
TGTGCCAGCAAAAGGGGCAGGACTATGAACACTGAAGCTTTCTTT	CASKRGRTMNTEAFF	TRBJ1-1	.	.	TRBV21-1	15
TGTGCCAGCAGTTTACTAAAACCGGGACAGGGGGATGGCTACACCTTC	CASSLLKPGQGDGYTF	TRBJ1-2	.	TRBD1	TRBV28	16
TGTGCCAGCAGTCCTTCGGGACAGCGATTCTCCTACAATGAGCAGTTCTTC	CASSPSGQRFSYNEQFF	TRBJ2-1	.	TRBD1	TRBV27	17
TGTGCCAGCAGTCGAGAACAGGGTTTTAGCTCTGGAAACACCATATATTTT	CASSREQGFSSGNTIYF	TRBJ1-3	few	.	TRBV28	17
TGCGCCAGCAGCTTCCAGGGGGCTTTGGAGAACACTGAAGCTTTCTTT	CASSFQGALENTEAFF	TRBJ1-1	.	TRBD1	TRBV5-1	16
TGTGCCAGTAGTAGAACGATGGGACAGGGGACCTACGAGCAGTACTTC	CASSRTMGQGTYEQYF	TRBJ2-7	.	TRBD1	TRBV19	16
TGTGCCATCGGGACTAGCGGGAGTCGGAGCGAGCAGTACTTC	CAIGTSGSRSEQYF	TRBJ2-7	.	TRBD2	TRBV10-3	14
TGTGCCAGTGGCGGTCTAGAGCAGTTCTTC	CASGGLEQFF	TRBJ2-1	.	.	TRBV19	10
TGTGCCAGCAGCAAGGACAGCTACGAGCAGTACTTC	CASSKDSYEQYF	TRBJ2-7	.	.	TRBV5-6	12
TGTGCCTGGACCAGGGAACAGGTGAACACCGGGGAGCTGTTTTTT	CAWTREQVNTGELFF	TRBJ2-2	many	.	TRBV30	15
TGCGCCAGCAGCTTGGCAGGGGGCTCCTCCGAGCAGTACTTC	CASSLAGGSSEQYF	TRBJ2-7	.	TRBD1	TRBV5-1	14
TGCAGCGCCAACCCAGAAGGACAAATCACAGATACGCAGTATTTT	CSANPEGQITDTQYF	TRBJ2-3	.	.	TRBV29-1	15
TGTGCCAGCACCCCGGGGGGGGACCGTGGCTACACCTTC	CASTPGGDRGYTF	TRBJ1-2	.	.	TRBV28	13
TGTGCCAGCAAGGCGGGGGGCTATAGCAATCAGCCCCAGCATTTT	CASKAGGYSNQPQHF	TRBJ1-5	.	.	TRBV27	15
TGTGCCAGCTCCCCCCGGGGCGGGGAGCTGTTTTTT	CASSPRGGELFF	TRBJ2-2	.	.	TRBV6-4	12
TGTGCCAGCTCACCACGGTCAGAGGTCACTGAAGCTTTCTTT	CASSPRSEVTEAFF	TRBJ1-1	.	.	TRBV18	14
TGTGCCAGCAGTGAAAGAACAGGGATAGATACGCAGTATTTT	CASSERTGIDTQYF	TRBJ2-3	.	.	TRBV27	14
TGTGCCAGCAGCTTAGGTCCGAGCGCGGGAGAGACCCAGTACTTC	CASSLGPSAGETQYF	TRBJ2-5	.	.	TRBV7-8	15
TGTGCCAGCAGTCAGGGGGCTTCCTACGAGCAGTACTTC	CASSQGASYEQYF	TRBJ2-7	.	TRBD1	TRBV12-3/TRBV12-4	13
TGTGCCAGCAGCCAACAGGGGGCGTACGGGGAGCTGTTTTTT	CASSQQGAYGELFF	TRBJ2-2	.	TRBD1	TRBV5-6	14
TGTGCCAGCAGTGTGCGGGAATTACCTAGCACAGATACGCAGTATTTT	CASSVRELPSTDTQYF	TRBJ2-3	once	.	TRBV2	16
TGCAGCGCCTATACCCGACAGGGGGCCACAGATACGCAGTATTTT	CSAYTRQGATDTQYF	TRBJ2-3	.	TRBD1	TRBV29-1	15
TGTGCCAGCAGCCCCCCAGCGGCAATAACCTACGAGCAGTACTTC	CASSPPAAITYEQYF	TRBJ2-7	.	.	TRBV7-9	15
TGTGCCACCAGCAGTTATACGGGACAGGGTACCTACGAGCAGTACTTC	CATSSYTGQGTYEQYF	TRBJ2-7	.	TRBD1	TRBV15	16
TGTGCCACTAAGGACAGGTTAATGGTCACCGGGGAGCTGTTTTTT	CATKDRLMVTGELFF	TRBJ2-2	.	TRBD1	TRBV19	15
TGTGCCATCAGTGCCACCGGGACTAGCGGAGTCACAGATACGCAGTATTTT	CAISATGTSGVTDTQYF	TRBJ2-3	once	TRBD2	TRBV10-3	17
TGTGCCAGCAGTTACTCGACAGGGTCGACCAACGTCCTGACTTTC	CASSYSTGSTNVLTF	TRBJ2-6	.	TRBD1	TRBV6-5	15
TGCGCCAGCAGAAGACAACCCTCGGACACCGGGGAGCTGTTTTTT	CASRRQPSDTGELFF	TRBJ2-2	.	.	TRBV4-1	15
TGCAGCGTTGGGGGCTGGAACACTGAAGCTTTCTTT	CSVGGWNTEAFF	TRBJ1-1	.	.	TRBV29-1	12
TGTGCCAGCAGAGCTAGCGTAAGCACAGATACGCAGTATTTT	CASRASVSTDTQYF	TRBJ2-3	.	.	TRBV2	14
TGTGCCAGTAGTATAGAGGGGGCCTACTGGGAGACCCAGTACTTC	CASSIEGAYWETQYF	TRBJ2-5	once	.	TRBV19	15
TGCGCCAGCAGCCATGACAGGGGCAATCAGCCCCAGCATTTT	CASSHDRGNQPQHF	TRBJ1-5	.	TRBD1	TRBV4-1	14
TGTGCCAGTTCTCGCATACAGGGCTACGAGCAGTACTTC	CASSRIQGYEQYF	TRBJ2-7	.	.	TRBV19	13
TGTGCCAGCAGCCACTCGTACGAGCAGTACTTC	CASSHSYEQYF	TRBJ2-7	.	.	TRBV3-1/TRBV3-2	11
TGTGCCAGCAGCCCGCAATATAGCGGGACATACAGGGAGCAGTTCTTC	CASSPQYSGTYREQFF	TRBJ2-1	.	TRBD2	TRBV7-2	16
TGCGCCAGCAGTCGGAAGGACAGGGTCTGGGAAAAACTGTTTTTT	CASSRKDRVWEKLFF	TRBJ1-4	.	TRBD1	TRBV23-1	15
TGTGCCAGCAGCTTGGCCGACTGGCGGGGCGCCGGGGAGCTGTTTTTT	CASSLADWRGAGELFF	TRBJ2-2	.	.	TRBV5-6	16
TGTGCCAGCAGCTTAGCTAGCGGGAGGGGCGGGGAGCTGTTTTTT	CASSLASGRGGELFF	TRBJ2-2	.	TRBD2	TRBV7-2	15
TGCGCCAGCAGCCAAGGGGCCTTTGGGACTAGCGGATCAGATACGCAGTATTTT	CASSQGAFGTSGSDTQYF	TRBJ2-3	.	TRBD2	TRBV4-1	18
TGCGCCACCCGGGACAGGGCAGATGAAAAACTGTTTTTT	CATRDRADEKLFF	TRBJ1-4	.	TRBD1	TRBV5-1	13
TGTGCCAGCAGCTTTCGGACTAGCGGTACCGCGGGGTCCGAGCAGTACTTC	CASSFRTSGTAGSEQYF	TRBJ2-7	.	TRBD2	TRBV5-6	17
TGTGCCATCGGCCTAGCGGGGGGAGATACGCAGTATTTT	CAIGLAGGDTQYF	TRBJ2-3	few	TRBD2	TRBV10-3	13
TGTGCCAGCAGCCGCCAGGGGGATTCCTACAATGAGCAGTTCTTC	CASSRQGDSYNEQFF	TRBJ2-1	.	TRBD1	TRBV7-3	15
TGTGCCAGCAGCTTAGGGAGGGCGACCGGGGAGCTGTTTTTT	CASSLGRATGELFF	TRBJ2-2	.	.	TRBV7-6	14
TGTGCCAGCAGCTTGGGACTAGCGGCGAGGAATGAGCAGTTCTTC	CASSLGLAARNEQFF	TRBJ2-1	.	TRBD2	TRBV7-3	15
TGTGCCAGCAGCCCTGGACAGGGCTTTGAAGCTTTCTTT	CASSPGQGFEAFF	TRBJ1-1	.	TRBD1	TRBV5-4	13
TGCGCCAGCAGCCTTGGACAGGGGGCAACTGAAGCTTTCTTT	CASSLGQGATEAFF	TRBJ1-1	.	TRBD1	TRBV5-1	14
TGCGCCAGCAGCGGAATCCGGGACAGGGAGGGTGAAAAACTGTTTTTT	CASSGIRDREGEKLFF	TRBJ1-4	.	TRBD1	TRBV4-1	16
TGTGCCAGCAGCCGACAGGGGAACACTGAAGCTTTCTTT	CASSRQGNTEAFF	TRBJ1-1	.	TRBD1	TRBV3-1/TRBV3-2	13
TGTGCCAGCAGCCAGGCACTAGCGGGGGGGCTTTGGGATGAGCAGTTCTTC	CASSQALAGGLWDEQFF	TRBJ2-1	.	TRBD2	TRBV3-1/TRBV3-2	17
TGTGCCAGCAGCCAAGACATTAGAAATTCACCCCTCCACTTT	CASSQDIRNSPLHF	TRBJ1-6	.	.	TRBV7-9	14
TGTGCCAGCAGTTACTCCGGCAGCGCCCAACAAGAGACCCAGTACTTC	CASSYSGSAQQETQYF	TRBJ2-5	few	.	TRBV6-5	16
TGTGCCAGTAGTCCCCCCTCGGGGAGCCATATTACCCTTGGCTCGGGGGAGCTGTTTTTT	CASSPPSGSHITLGSGELFF	TRBJ2-2	.	.	TRBV19	20
TGTGCCAGTAGTATATTATCTGAAGCTTTCTTT	CASSILSEAFF	TRBJ1-1	.	.	TRBV19	11